This T cell receptor beta chain was observed in a study of T cells in Graves' hyperthyroidism and ophthalmopathy. Study as a whole: Any treatment followed the collection of peripheral blood at initial diagnosis.

Hyperthyroidism had been newly diagnosed in patients aged 18 to 65, and its duration was under 2 months. Exclusion criteria comprised uncontrolled infection, other autoimmune disease, pregnancy or lactation. Study-wide results and limits: A 13 V-J signature model discriminated ophthalmopathy versus stable hyperthyroidism.

This clonotype has more than one count but fewer than ten. Antigen specificity is unknown. The CDR3 regions of TCR beta were amplified from RNA transcripts. With the HTBI primer set, the TCR CDR3 went through a first round of RT-PCR. Each CDR3 protein is one row after TCRdb ran MiXCR on the multiplex PCR reads. The sample carries some 300,000 distinct CDR3 sequences, 15% to 20% recorded once. This CDR3 region has 16 residues. Germline loops: CDR1 LNHDA, CDR2 SQIVND (reference sequence). J gave up 6 bases and V 4 bases, and 8 bases lay outside the gene matches. The sample was blood. The origin of this receptor is a man under 40 with Graves' hyperthyroidism. The chain is built from TRBV19 and TRBJ2-1, with 11 bases that match TRBD2. CDR3 in amino acids: CASSKFASGRPNEQFF. The CDR3 DNA reads TGTGCCAGTAGTAAATTCGCTAGCGGGAGGCCCAATGAGCAGTTCTTC.